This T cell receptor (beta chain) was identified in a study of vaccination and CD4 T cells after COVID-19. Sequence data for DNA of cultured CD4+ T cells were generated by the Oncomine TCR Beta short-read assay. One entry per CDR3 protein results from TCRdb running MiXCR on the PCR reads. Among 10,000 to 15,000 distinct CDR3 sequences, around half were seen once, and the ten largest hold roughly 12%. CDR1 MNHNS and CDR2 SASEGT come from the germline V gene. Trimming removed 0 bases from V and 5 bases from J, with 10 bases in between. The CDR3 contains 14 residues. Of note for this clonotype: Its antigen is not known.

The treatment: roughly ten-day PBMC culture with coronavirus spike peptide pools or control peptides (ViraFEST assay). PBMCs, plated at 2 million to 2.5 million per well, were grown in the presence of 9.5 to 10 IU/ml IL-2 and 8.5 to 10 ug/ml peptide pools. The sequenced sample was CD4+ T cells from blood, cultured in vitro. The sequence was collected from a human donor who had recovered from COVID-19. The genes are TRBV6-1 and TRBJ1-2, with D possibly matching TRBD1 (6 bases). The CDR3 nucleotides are TGTGCCAGCAGTGAAGCGGGGGGGCTGTATGGCTACACCTTC. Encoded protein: CASSEAGGLYGYTF.